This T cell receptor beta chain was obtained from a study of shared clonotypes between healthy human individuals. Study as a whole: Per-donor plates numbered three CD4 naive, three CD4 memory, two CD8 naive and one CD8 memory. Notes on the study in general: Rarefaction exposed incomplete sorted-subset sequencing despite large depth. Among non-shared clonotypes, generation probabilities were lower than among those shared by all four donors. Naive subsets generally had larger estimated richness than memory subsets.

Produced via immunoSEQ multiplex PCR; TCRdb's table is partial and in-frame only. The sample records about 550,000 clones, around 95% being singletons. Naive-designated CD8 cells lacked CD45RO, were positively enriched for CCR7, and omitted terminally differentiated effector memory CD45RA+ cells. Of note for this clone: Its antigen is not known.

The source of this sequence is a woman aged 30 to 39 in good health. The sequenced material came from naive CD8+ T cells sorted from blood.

The CDR3 sequence: CASMGGAIFYGYTF. The CDR3 DNA follows: TGTGCCAGCATGGGGGGCGCGATATTCTATGGCTACACCTTC. The V and J genes are TRBV6-1 and TRBJ1-2, with D possibly matching TRBD1 (6 bases). The CDR3 contains 14 residues. Germline V gene data show CDR1 as MNHNS and CDR2 as SASEGT. V was shortened by 7 bases and J by 4 bases, with 16 bases between the two germline ends.